Below, 2 T cell receptor beta chains from the same sample are listed, as sequenced in a study of blood T cell repertoires in COVID-19. Measured with immunoSEQ multiplex PCR; TCRdb has only the in-frame clones, and not every one. Of some 100,000 clones detected, about 86% appear once; the ten largest clones hold just over 2%. The specimen sequenced was peripheral blood. All receptors derive from a man in his fifties or sixties with COVID-19, enrolled during active disease.

The chain is built from TRBV5-1 and TRBJ1-1; 8 nucleotides agree with TRBD1. Per germline, CDR1 SGHRS and CDR2 YFSETQ. The CDR3 runs 16 residues. Trimming took 5 bases from V and 4 from J; bases not matched to a gene: 13. Here the CDR3 reads CASRGQGAGLSTEAFF. DNA of the CDR3: TGCGCCAGCAGGGGGCAGGGGGCAGGGTTGAGCACTGAAGCTTTCTTT.

The chain recombines TRBV11-2 with TRBJ2-7; D call uncertain. The germline V and J ends were trimmed by 5 bases and 2 bases, with 19 bases remaining between them. Germline values: CDR1 SGHAT, CDR2 FQNNGV. This CDR3 is 16 amino acids long. This chain's CDR3 is CASSPSERGRAYEQYF. The CDR3 bases are TGTGCCAGCAGCCCCTCGGAAAGAGGCAGAGCCTACGAGCAGTACTTC.